This T cell receptor (beta chain) was identified during a study of cytomegalovirus exposure and HLA in healthy donors. Study background: The roughly 130 validation repertoires, a later analysis reported, used the same platform as the roughly 660 repertoires from the first cohort.

Regarding this clone: Its target is unknown.

Using immunoSEQ multiplex PCR, the repertoire was profiled, and TCRdb retains in-frame clones only, with some absent. The table shows approximately 160,000 clones, with 85% to 90% occurring only once. Germline V CDR1 and CDR2: MNHEY, SMNVEV (reference sequence). The CDR3 sequence is 13 residues long. V was clipped by 5 bases and J by 6 bases; unmatched bases: 6. Study-wide findings and caveats: Investigators reported 164 TCR beta chains as tied to cytomegalovirus. Cytomegalovirus status was reportedly diagnosed by the classifier with high sensitivity and specificity.

The chain carries TRBV27 and TRBJ1-2, with 7 bases aligning to TRBD1. Sequencing input: PBMCs. This sequence originates from a woman under 30 in good health and CMV-seropositive. DNA for the CDR3: TGTGCCAGCAGTAACCGGGACAGCAATGGCTACACCTTC. It encodes CASSNRDSNGYTF.